These 10 T cell receptor beta chains share one sample of origin, sequenced in a study of blood T cell repertoires in COVID-19. The protocol was immunoSEQ multiplex PCR, while the TCRdb copy is restricted to in-frame clones and leaves out a portion. Among roughly 230,000 clones listed, about 86% were seen once. Sequenced sample: PBMCs or T cells enriched from blood (not recorded which). The source of these receptors is a man in his fifties who had recovered from COVID-19.

This clone showed up just a few times. J is TRBJ2-1 and V is TRBV5-1; 8 bases fit TRBD2. The CDR3 has 16 amino acids. Unmatched junction bases numbered 2, after V lost 0 bases and J lost 0 bases. The germline V gene encodes CDR1 SGHRS and CDR2 YFSETQ. The CDR3 DNA follows: TGCGCCAGCAGCTTGGTCGGGACTAGCTCCTACAATGAGCAGTTCTTC. Amino acids: CASSLVGTSSYNEQFF.

The chain is built from TRBV12-3 or TRBV12-4 and TRBJ2-7, with a weak D call TRBD1 (6 bases). CDR3 length: 13 amino acids. Trimming shortened V by 3 bases and J by 8 bases, and 14 bases separated the two germline ends. Here the CDR3 DNA reads TGTGCCAGCAGTTTCGGGACACAGGGTAAGCAGTACTTC. Translating it yields CASSFGTQGKQYF.

This clone came up once. The chain joins TRBV4-2 to TRBJ2-7; 9 positions agree with TRBD2. CDR3 length: 16 amino acids. The junction had 5 bases not matched to a gene; V was cut back by 0 bases and J by 2 bases. The germline V gene encodes CDR1 LGHNA and CDR2 YNFKEQ. This chain's CDR3 is CASSQEGGGAPYEQYF. Written as DNA, the CDR3 is TGTGCCAGCAGCCAAGAGGGCGGGGGGGCCCCCTACGAGCAGTACTTC.

The chain employs TRBV28 and TRBJ1-1; D not resolved. V dropped 5 bases and J dropped 5 bases, with 9 bases sitting between them. Germline V gene sequence: CDR1 MDHEN, CDR2 SYDVKM. CDR3 length: 12 residues. This CDR3 reads CASSQDRTEAFF. The CDR3 nucleotides are TGTGCCAGCAGTCAGGATCGAACTGAAGCTTTCTTT.

This chain links TRBV28 with TRBJ1-5; D remains unclear. The CDR3 runs 15 residues. The germline V gene has CDR1 MDHEN and CDR2 SYDVKM. Trimming removed 10 bases at V and 0 bases at J, with 16 bases between. CDR3 loop: CATRGRVYSNQPQHF. In DNA, the CDR3 is TGTGCCACCCGGGGTAGGGTTTATAGCAATCAGCCCCAGCATTTT.

J is TRBJ2-6 and V is TRBV10-3; D gene unclear. The CDR3 is made up of 13 amino acids. V was cut by 6 bases and J by 1 base, with 4 bases left in between. The V gene's germline CDR1 is ENHRY and CDR2 SYGVKD. CDR3 sequence: CAIRTSGANVLTF. As DNA, the CDR3 is TGTGCCATCAGGACTTCTGGGGCCAACGTCCTGACTTTC.

CDR3 in amino acids: CASTTDGYTF. DNA of the CDR3: TGTGCCAGCACCACTGATGGCTACACCTTC. The gene calls are TRBV6-5 and TRBJ1-2; D unclear. This CDR3 is built from 10 residues. V was trimmed by 7 bases and J by 6 bases, leaving 6 bases between them. Germline V gene lookup returns CDR1 MNHEY and CDR2 SVGAGI.

CDR3 coding DNA: TGTGCCAGCAGCGTCAGCACACTGACTAGCGGGGGGGCCGCGAACACCGGGGAGCTGTTTTTT. The encoded protein is CASSVSTLTSGGAANTGELFF. V gene TRBV9 combines with J gene TRBJ2-2; 14 positions agree with TRBD2. Germline-derived CDR1 and CDR2 are SGDLS and YYNGEE. The CDR3 loop spans 21 amino acids. V lost 2 bases, J lost 0 bases, and 12 bases stayed unmatched.

In this sample, this clone turned up a few times. The V gene is TRBV28, the J gene TRBJ1-6; no definite D call. This CDR3 region has 12 residues. V was trimmed by 6 bases and J by 10 bases, leaving 10 bases between them. Germline-derived CDR1 and CDR2 are MDHEN and SYDVKM. CDR3 DNA sequence: TGTGCCAGCAGACCTGCGGGATCACCCCTCCACTTT. The encoded protein is CASRPAGSPLHF.

The chain joins TRBV5-1 to TRBJ2-7; 13 nucleotides align to TRBD2. V dropped 7 bases and J dropped 2; count of bases not matched to a gene: 3. The CDR3 extends over 14 amino acids. The germline gives CDR1 SGHRS, CDR2 YFSETQ. Here the CDR3 DNA reads TGCGCCAGCTCCGGGACTAGCGGGACCTACGAGCAGTACTTC. Its protein product is CASSGTSGTYEQYF.